Described below is a single TCR beta chain sequence and its context. Per the germline V gene, CDR1 is MDHEN and CDR2 is SYDVKM. This CDR3 spans 16 amino acids. Trimming at V came to 7 bases and at J to 6 bases, leaving 14 bases not matched to a gene. These data come from a study of blood T cell repertoires in COVID-19. Study information: Specimens from acute and convalescent COVID-19 originated in the United States, Italy and Spain. T cells, B-cell-depleted T cells, or PBMCs provided the cDNA or gDNA that served as material.

In the authors' methods: Quantification of nucleated cells was approximated via reference gene primer amplification. TCRdb's table, derived via immunoSEQ multiplex PCR, lists solely in-frame clones and lacks some. For V, J and clone size, that table is used; D and trimming come from the DNA. The sample gives 100,000 to 150,000 clones, roughly four fifths of which show up once; 15% to 20% is in the top ten. The gene calls are TRBV28 and TRBJ2-4; 8 bases are shared with TRBD2. This TCR came from a woman between 50 and 59 years old with acute or convalescent COVID-19. The sample taken for sequencing was peripheral blood. This chain's CDR3 is CASTIADSGVGNIQYF. The CDR3, as DNA: TGTGCCAGCACCATCGCGGATAGCGGGGTGGGAAACATTCAGTACTTC.